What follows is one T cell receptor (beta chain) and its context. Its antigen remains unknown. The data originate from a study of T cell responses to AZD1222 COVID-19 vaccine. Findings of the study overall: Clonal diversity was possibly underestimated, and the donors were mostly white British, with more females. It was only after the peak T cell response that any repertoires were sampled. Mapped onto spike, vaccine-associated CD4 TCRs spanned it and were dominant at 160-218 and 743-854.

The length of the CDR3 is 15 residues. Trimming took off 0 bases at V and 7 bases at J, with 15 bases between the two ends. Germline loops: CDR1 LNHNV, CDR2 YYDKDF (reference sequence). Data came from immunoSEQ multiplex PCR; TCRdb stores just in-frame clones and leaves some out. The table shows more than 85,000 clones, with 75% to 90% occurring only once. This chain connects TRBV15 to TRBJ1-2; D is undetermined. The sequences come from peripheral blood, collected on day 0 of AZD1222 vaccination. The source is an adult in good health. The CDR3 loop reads CATSREGRSLGGYTF. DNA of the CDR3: TGTGCCACCAGCAGAGAAGGCAGGTCCCTAGGTGGCTACACCTTC.